The 9 T cell receptor beta chains below were found in one sample sequenced in a study of human T cells and chemical hapten exposure. In TCRdb, the RACE reads were re-called with MiXCR into one record per CDR3 protein. Of more than 250,000 distinct CDR3 sequences in the sample, approximately 7.5% are singletons; the top ten hold about 1.2%. Time point denoted: pre-sensitization, week 0. Treatment reported: therapeutic diphenylcyclopropenone sensitization with weekly scalp DPC. The material was whole blood, obtained in connection with sensitization to the hapten diphenylcyclopropenone (DPC). These receptors were obtained from a man aged 18-30 years with alopecia areata. Some clones in this sample may be carry-over from other donors' samples.

The V gene is TRBV7-2, the J gene TRBJ2-5, with a possible D match to TRBD2 (5 bases). The CDR3 spans 14 residues. V shed 1 base and J shed 5 bases, with 11 bases lying between them. The germline CDR1 and CDR2 sequences are SGHTA and FQGNSA. CDR3 amino acids: CASSLGRGGETQYF. CDR3 DNA: TGTGCCAGCAGCTTAGGCCGAGGCGGGGAGACCCAGTACTTC.

The chain carries TRBV7-2 and TRBJ2-3, with D tentatively TRBD2 (5 bases). V was trimmed by 3 bases and J by 0 bases, leaving 10 bases between them. The CDR3 spans 15 residues. CDR1 is SGHTA, CDR2 FQGNSA, per germline. The CDR3 DNA sequence: TGTGCCAGCAGCTTTTCGGGGAGAAGCACAGATACGCAGTATTTT. Translated: CASSFSGRSTDTQYF.

V usage is TRBV11-3 and J usage is TRBJ1-1; TRBD1 is a possible D gene (5 bases). The CDR3 spans 15 residues. Trimming removed 5 bases at V and 4 bases at J, with 17 bases between. Germline V gene data show CDR1 as SGHNT and CDR2 as YENEEA. CDR3 residues: CASSPRGRDSTEAFF. As DNA, the CDR3 is TGTGCCAGCAGCCCCCGTGGCAGGGACTCCACTGAAGCTTTCTTT.

This chain uses TRBV5-5 with TRBJ2-7; D might be TRBD2 (5 bases). The CDR3 covers 15 residues. V was pared by 4 bases and J by 2 bases, with 16 bases between. Germline lookup yields CDR1 SGHKS and CDR2 YYEKEE (reference sequence). The CDR3 sequence: CASSLQSAGPYEQYF. The DNA of the CDR3 is TGTGCCAGCAGCCTGCAGTCTGCGGGTCCCTACGAGCAGTACTTC.

This clonotype came up many times. The rearrangement uses TRBV29-1 and TRBJ2-1, with a possible D match to TRBD1 (6 bases). The CDR3 spans 12 residues. Germline V CDR1 and CDR2: SQVTM, ANQGSEA. V lost 6 bases to trimming and J lost 4 bases, with 10 bases between them. The CDR3 loop is CSVRDRYNEQFF. CDR3 DNA: TGCAGCGTCCGAGACAGGTACAATGAGCAGTTCTTC.

This chain uses TRBV14 with TRBJ1-6; D is unclear. Trimming took 1 base from V and 8 from J, leaving 6 bases between them. The CDR3 loop spans 13 amino acids. CDR1 SGHDN and CDR2 FVKESK come from the germline V gene. CDR3 in amino acids: CASSQVWDSPLHF. The CDR3 nucleotides are TGTGCCAGCAGCCAAGTCTGGGATTCACCCCTCCACTTT.

This clonotype has a handful of counts. The J gene is TRBJ1-1, the V gene TRBV6-5; 8 bases line up with TRBD1. CDR3 length: 14 amino acids. Germline V gene lookup returns CDR1 MNHEY and CDR2 SVGAGI. V was pared by 6 bases and J by 1 base, with 4 bases of the junction left unmatched. CDR3 in DNA: TGTGCCAGCAGCCGGACAGGGTCGAACACTGAAGCTTTCTTT. Its translation is CASSRTGSNTEAFF.

The genes are TRBV5-1 and TRBJ2-1, with 7 bases identical to TRBD1. The CDR3 is made up of 14 amino acids. The junction had 6 bases not matched to a gene; V was cut back by 2 bases and J by 7 bases. CDR1 is SGHRS and CDR2 is YFSETQ in the germline V gene. CDR3 sequence: CASSFGTARNEQFF. The CDR3 DNA sequence: TGCGCCAGCAGCTTCGGGACAGCGCGTAATGAGCAGTTCTTC.

This clonotype has a count of ten or more. The rearrangement uses TRBV5-1 and TRBJ1-1, with 7 bases identical to TRBD1. After removal of 3 bases from V and 5 bases from J, the junction contained 4 bases not matched to a gene. The germline gives CDR1 SGHRS, CDR2 YFSETQ. The CDR3 is 13 residues long. The DNA of the CDR3 is TGCGCCAGCAGCTCGCGACAGGGAACTGAAGCTTTCTTT. Translation gives CASSSRQGTEAFF.